The rows below give T cell receptor beta chains drawn from one sample of a study of T cells in localized non-small cell lung cancer. TCRdb keeps only in-frame clones here, not all; method: immunoSEQ multiplex PCR. Here the sample spans 20,000 to 25,000 clones, 80% to 90% being singletons. Sequenced here: PBMCs, sampled before any cancer treatment. Receptors originate from a man aged 35-75 years with stage II squamous cell lung carcinoma. Each CDR3 is given with its conserved first and last residue. A D gene is named only where the DNA matches it firmly. Clone size is stated in some rows and not others, as once, few, many or a class when expanded.

>NA|TRBJ1-2|TRBV6-1|NA
CASPGQNYGYTF
TGTGCCAGTCCAGGACAGAACTATGGCTACACCTTC
>NA|TRBJ2-7|TRBV7-2|NA
CASSLGVYEQYF
TGTGCCAGCAGCTTAGGAGTCTACGAGCAGTACTTC
>NA|TRBJ2-2|TRBV6-4|NA
CASSERATGELFF
TGTGCCAGCAGTGAAAGAGCCACCGGGGAGCTGTTTTTT
>TRBD2|TRBJ2-5|TRBV6-6|NA
CASSYDGTSGGTQYF
TGTGCCAGCAGTTACGACGGGACTAGCGGCGGGACCCAGTACTTC
>TRBD1|TRBJ2-7|TRBV19|once
CATATGSYEQYF
TGTGCCACCGCGACAGGGAGCTACGAGCAGTACTTC
>TRBD2|TRBJ2-7|TRBV30|NA
CAGCSGSSYEQYF
TGTGCCGGCTGTAGCGGGAGCTCCTACGAGCAGTACTTC
>NA|TRBJ2-2|TRBV2|NA
CASKIRAGNTGELFF
TGTGCCAGCAAAATCAGGGCGGGAAACACCGGGGAGCTGTTTTTT
>TRBD2|TRBJ2-2|TRBV7-9|NA
CASSLGGLAPRANTGELFF
TGTGCCAGCAGCTTAGGGGGACTAGCCCCTAGGGCGAACACCGGGGAGCTGTTTTTT
>NA|TRBJ2-7|TRBV15|NA
CATATDGNSYEQYF
TGTGCCACCGCAACAGACGGCAACTCCTACGAGCAGTACTTC
>TRBD1|TRBJ1-6|TRBV29-1|NA
CSVQTGESFNSPLHF
TGCAGCGTTCAAACAGGGGAGAGCTTTAATTCACCCCTCCACTTT
>TRBD2|TRBJ2-5|TRBV18|NA
CASSPRAGGGETQYF
TGTGCCAGCTCACCACGGGCGGGAGGAGGAGAGACCCAGTACTTC
>NA|TRBJ1-5|TRBV7-9|NA
CASSFDGDQPQHF
TGTGCCAGCAGCTTCGACGGTGATCAGCCCCAGCATTTT
>NA|TRBJ1-5|TRBV6-5|NA
CASRPGSSNQPQHF
TGTGCCAGCAGGCCCGGGAGCTCCAATCAGCCCCAGCATTTT
>TRBD1|TRBJ1-2|TRBV6-9|NA
CASSSPGQGEDLNYGYTF
TGTGCCAGCAGTTCCCCCGGACAGGGGGAGGACCTGAACTATGGCTACACCTTC
>NA|TRBJ1-1|TRBV6-1|NA
CASSGGNLIRNTEAFF
TGTGCCAGCAGTGGGGGGAATCTGATAAGAAACACTGAAGCTTTCTTT
>NA|TRBJ1-5|TRBV19|NA
CASSIKMPQGEGDRGRPQHF
TGTGCCAGTAGTATCAAGATGCCCCAGGGAGAGGGGGATCGGGGCCGGCCCCAGCATTTT
>NA|TRBJ2-3|TRBV5-4|NA
CASSLGWAGAGDTQYF
TGTGCCAGCAGCTTGGGATGGGCAGGGGCGGGAGATACGCAGTATTTT
>NA|TRBJ1-3|TRBV9|NA
CASSVTQGKGNTIYF
TGTGCCAGCAGCGTAACGCAGGGGAAAGGAAACACCATATATTTT
>NA|TRBJ2-2|TRBV27|once
CASSGGLYTGELFF
TGTGCCAGCAGTGGAGGGCTCTACACCGGGGAGCTGTTTTTT
>TRBD1|TRBJ1-1|TRBV19|NA
CASRTKYRGSTEAFF
TGTGCCAGTAGGACCAAATACAGGGGAAGCACTGAAGCTTTCTTT
>TRBD1|TRBJ2-2|TRBV7-2|NA
CASSLGGQASTGELFF
TGTGCCAGCAGCCTAGGAGGACAGGCTTCCACCGGGGAGCTGTTTTTT
>NA|TRBJ1-2|TRBV14|NA
CASSRDTNYGYTF
TGTGCCAGCAGCCGGGACACTAACTATGGCTACACCTTC
>TRBD2|TRBJ2-3|TRBV7-3|NA
CASRLGLAGDTDTQYF
TGTGCCAGCAGATTGGGACTAGCGGGAGACACAGATACGCAGTATTTT
>NA|TRBJ2-1|TRBV29-1|once
CSVVVTPRGEQFF
TGCAGCGTTGTTGTGACCCCCCGGGGTGAGCAGTTCTTC
>TRBD2|TRBJ2-3|TRBV7-6|NA
CASSLEVAGSDTQYF
TGTGCCAGCAGCTTAGAGGTAGCGGGGTCAGATACGCAGTATTTT
>TRBD1|TRBJ1-1|TRBV19|NA
CASSADRGATEAFF
TGTGCCAGTAGTGCGGACAGGGGCGCCACTGAAGCTTTCTTT
>NA|TRBJ2-2|TRBV5-1|few
CASSDAGQRTGELFF
TGCGCCAGCAGCGACGCGGGGCAGAGAACCGGGGAGCTGTTTTTT
>NA|TRBJ2-1|TRBV5-6|once
CASSLTGSYNEQFF
TGTGCCAGCAGCTTAACGGGCTCCTACAATGAGCAGTTCTTC
>NA|TRBJ1-2|TRBV6-1|NA
CASSEALYGYTF
TGTGCCAGCAGTGAAGCGCTGTATGGCTACACCTTC
>NA|TRBJ2-7|TRBV6-6|NA
CASSYMGGTYEQYF
TGTGCCAGCAGTTACATGGGAGGAACCTACGAGCAGTACTTC
>NA|TRBJ2-7|TRBV5-1|NA
CASSLEPDSYEQYF
TGCGCCAGCAGCTTGGAGCCTGACTCCTACGAGCAGTACTTC
>NA|TRBJ1-3|TRBV7-9|NA
CASSLAEAGNTIYF
TGTGCCAGCAGCTTGGCGGAGGCTGGAAACACCATATATTTT
>NA|TRBJ2-7|TRBV30|NA
CAWSSTGGEQYF
TGTGCCTGGAGTAGTACAGGAGGCGAGCAGTACTTC
>TRBD2|TRBJ2-2|TRBV7-9|NA
CASSPRGAGVSGTGELFF
TGTGCCAGCAGCCCTCGGGGAGCGGGGGTCTCGGGGACCGGGGAGCTGTTTTTT
>TRBD1|TRBJ2-5|TRBV7-7|NA
CASSSLGEGQGRQETQYF
TGTGCCAGCAGCTCGTTAGGGGAGGGACAGGGCAGGCAAGAGACCCAGTACTTC
>NA|TRBJ2-7|TRBV7-9|NA
CASSPGGTAYEQYF
TGTGCCAGCAGCCCTGGGGGGACAGCCTACGAGCAGTACTTC
>TRBD1|TRBJ1-2|TRBV6-5|NA
CASSADRDFFGGYTF
TGTGCCAGCAGTGCGGACAGGGACTTTTTCGGTGGCTACACCTTC